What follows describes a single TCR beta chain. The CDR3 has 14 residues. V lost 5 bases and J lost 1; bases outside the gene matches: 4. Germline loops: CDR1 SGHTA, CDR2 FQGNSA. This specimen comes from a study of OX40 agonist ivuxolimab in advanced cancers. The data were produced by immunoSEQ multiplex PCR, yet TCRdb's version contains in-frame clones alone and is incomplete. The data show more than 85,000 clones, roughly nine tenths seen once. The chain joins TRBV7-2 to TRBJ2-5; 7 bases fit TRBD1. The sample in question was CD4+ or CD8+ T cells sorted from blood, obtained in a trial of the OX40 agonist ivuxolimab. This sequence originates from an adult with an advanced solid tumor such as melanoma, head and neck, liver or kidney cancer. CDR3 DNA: TGTGCCAGCAGCATAGACAGGGCCCAAGAGACCCAGTACTTC. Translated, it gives CASSIDRAQETQYF.